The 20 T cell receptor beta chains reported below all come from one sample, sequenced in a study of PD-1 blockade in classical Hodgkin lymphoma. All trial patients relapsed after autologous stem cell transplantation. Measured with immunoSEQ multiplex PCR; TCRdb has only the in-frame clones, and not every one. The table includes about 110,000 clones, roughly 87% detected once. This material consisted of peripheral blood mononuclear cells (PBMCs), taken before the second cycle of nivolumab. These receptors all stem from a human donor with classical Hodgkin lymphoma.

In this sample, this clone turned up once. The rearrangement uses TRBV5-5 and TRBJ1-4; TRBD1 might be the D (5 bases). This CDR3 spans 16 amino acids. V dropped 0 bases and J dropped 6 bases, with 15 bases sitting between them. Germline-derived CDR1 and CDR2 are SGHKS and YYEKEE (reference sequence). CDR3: CASSLGSGPYDEKLFF. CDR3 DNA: TGTGCCAGCAGCTTGGGGTCGGGGCCCTATGATGAAAAACTGTTTTTT.

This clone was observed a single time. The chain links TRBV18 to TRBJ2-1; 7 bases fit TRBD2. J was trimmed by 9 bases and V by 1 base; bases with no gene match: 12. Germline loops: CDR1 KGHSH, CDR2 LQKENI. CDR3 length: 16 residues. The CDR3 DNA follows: TGTGCCAGCTCACCACTGGGAGGCGGGAGTTTTGTTGAGCAGTTCTTC. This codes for CASSPLGGGSFVEQFF.

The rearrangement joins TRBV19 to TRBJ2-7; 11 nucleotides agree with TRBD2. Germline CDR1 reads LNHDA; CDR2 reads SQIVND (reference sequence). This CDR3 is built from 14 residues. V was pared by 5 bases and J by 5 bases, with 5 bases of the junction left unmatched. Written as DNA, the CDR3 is TGTGCCAGTAGTCTTAGCGGGAGGGCCGACGAGCAGTACTTC. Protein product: CASSLSGRADEQYF. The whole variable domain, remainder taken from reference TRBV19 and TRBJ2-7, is DGGITQSPKYLFRKEGQNVTLSCEQNLNHDAMYWYRQDPGQGLRLIYYSQIVNDFQKGDIAEGYSVSREKKESFPLTVTSAQKNPTAFYLCASSLSGRADEQYFGPGTRLTVT.

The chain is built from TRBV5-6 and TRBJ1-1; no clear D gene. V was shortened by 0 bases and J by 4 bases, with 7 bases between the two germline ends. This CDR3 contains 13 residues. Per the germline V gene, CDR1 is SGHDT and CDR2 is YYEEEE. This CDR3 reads CASSLVSVTEAFF. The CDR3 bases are TGTGCCAGCAGCTTGGTCAGTGTCACTGAAGCTTTCTTT.

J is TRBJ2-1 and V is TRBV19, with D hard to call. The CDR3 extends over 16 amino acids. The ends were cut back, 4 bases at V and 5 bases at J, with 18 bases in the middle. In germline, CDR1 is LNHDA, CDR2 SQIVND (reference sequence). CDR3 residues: CASSSRRQRANNEQFF. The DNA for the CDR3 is TGTGCCAGTAGTAGCCGGCGGCAGCGCGCCAACAATGAGCAGTTCTTC.

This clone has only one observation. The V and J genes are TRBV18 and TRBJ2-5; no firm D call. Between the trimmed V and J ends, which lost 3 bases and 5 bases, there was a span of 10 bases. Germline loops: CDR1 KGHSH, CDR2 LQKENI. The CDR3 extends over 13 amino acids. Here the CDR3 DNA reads TGTGCCAGCTCACCCCTCCCGCATGAGACCCAGTACTTC. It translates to CASSPLPHETQYF.

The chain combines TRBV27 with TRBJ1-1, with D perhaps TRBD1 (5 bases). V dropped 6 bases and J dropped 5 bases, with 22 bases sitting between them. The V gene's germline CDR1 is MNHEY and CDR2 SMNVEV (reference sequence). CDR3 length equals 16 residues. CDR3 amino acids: CASRPQDGGSVTEAFF. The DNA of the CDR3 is TGTGCCAGCAGACCTCAGGACGGGGGGTCAGTTACTGAAGCTTTCTTT.

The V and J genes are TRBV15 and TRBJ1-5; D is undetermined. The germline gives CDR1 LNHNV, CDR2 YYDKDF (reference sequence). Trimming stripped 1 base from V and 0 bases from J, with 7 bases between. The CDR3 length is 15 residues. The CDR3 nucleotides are TGTGCCACCAGCAGAGGAAGAAATAGCAATCAGCCCCAGCATTTT. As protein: CATSRGRNSNQPQHF.

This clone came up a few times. CDR3 bases: TGTGCCAGCAGCTTGACAGGTGGGGGCTACGAGCAGTACTTC. Translated, it gives CASSLTGGGYEQYF. The chain carries TRBV7-9 and TRBJ2-7; D might be TRBD1 (6 bases). The V end lost 3 bases, the J end lost 3 bases, and 12 bases lay between the germline ends. Germline-derived CDR1 and CDR2 are SEHNR and FQNEAQ (reference sequence). This CDR3 is 14 amino acids long.

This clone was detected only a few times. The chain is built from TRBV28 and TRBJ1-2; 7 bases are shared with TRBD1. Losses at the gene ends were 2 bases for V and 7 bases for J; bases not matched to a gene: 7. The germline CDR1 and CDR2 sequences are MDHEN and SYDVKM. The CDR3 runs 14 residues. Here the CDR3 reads CASSLPTGRLGYTF. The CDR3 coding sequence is TGTGCCAGCAGTTTACCGACAGGGAGACTTGGCTACACCTTC.

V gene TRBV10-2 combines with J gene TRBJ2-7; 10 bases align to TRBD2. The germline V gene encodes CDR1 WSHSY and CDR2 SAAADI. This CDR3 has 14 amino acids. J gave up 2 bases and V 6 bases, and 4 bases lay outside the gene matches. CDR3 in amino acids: CASRLAGNTYEQYF. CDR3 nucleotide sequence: TGCGCCAGCAGACTAGCGGGAAATACCTACGAGCAGTACTTC.

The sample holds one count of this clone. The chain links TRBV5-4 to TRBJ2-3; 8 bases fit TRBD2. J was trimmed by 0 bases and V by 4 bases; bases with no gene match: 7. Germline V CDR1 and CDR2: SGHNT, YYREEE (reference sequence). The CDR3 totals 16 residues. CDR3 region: CASSLEGTRSTDTQYF. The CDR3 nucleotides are TGTGCCAGCAGCCTGGAAGGGACTAGAAGCACAGATACGCAGTATTTT.

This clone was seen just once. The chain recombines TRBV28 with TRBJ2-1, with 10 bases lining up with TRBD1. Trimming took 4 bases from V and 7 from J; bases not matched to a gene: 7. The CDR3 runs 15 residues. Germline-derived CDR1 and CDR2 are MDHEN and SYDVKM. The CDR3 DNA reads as TGTGCCAGCAGTTCCGGACAGGGGGTCCCGAATGAGCAGTTCTTC. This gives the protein CASSSGQGVPNEQFF. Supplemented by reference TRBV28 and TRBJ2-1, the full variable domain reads DVKVTQSSRYLVKRTGEKVFLECVQDMDHENMFWYRQDPGLGLRLIYFSYDVKMKEKGDIPEGYSVSREKKERFSLILESASTNQTSMYLCASSSGQGVPNEQFFGPGTRLTVL.

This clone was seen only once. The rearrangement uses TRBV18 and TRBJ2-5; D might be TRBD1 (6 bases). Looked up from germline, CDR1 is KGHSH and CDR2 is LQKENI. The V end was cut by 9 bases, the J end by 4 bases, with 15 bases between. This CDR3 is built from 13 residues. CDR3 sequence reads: CASLRGGRETQYF. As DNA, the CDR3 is TGTGCCAGTTTACGAGGGGGTAGAGAGACCCAGTACTTC.

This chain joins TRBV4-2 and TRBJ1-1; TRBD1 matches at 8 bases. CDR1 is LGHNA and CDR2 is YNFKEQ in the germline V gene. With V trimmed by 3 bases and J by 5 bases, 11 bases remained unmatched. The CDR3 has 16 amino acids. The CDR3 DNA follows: TGTGCCAGCAGCCAGGAGAACGGACAGGGCGGTACTGAAGCTTTCTTT. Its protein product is CASSQENGQGGTEAFF.

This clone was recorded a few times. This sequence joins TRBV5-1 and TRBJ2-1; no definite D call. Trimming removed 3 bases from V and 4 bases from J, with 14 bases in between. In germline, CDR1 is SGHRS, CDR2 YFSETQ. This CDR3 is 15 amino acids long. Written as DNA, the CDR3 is TGCGCCAGCAGCTCAGGATATGAGGATTACAATGAGCAGTTCTTC. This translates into CASSSGYEDYNEQFF. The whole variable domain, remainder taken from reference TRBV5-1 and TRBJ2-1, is KAGVTQTPRYLIKTRGQQVTLSCSPISGHRSVSWYQQTPGQGLQFLFEYFSETQRNKGNFPGRFSGRQFSNSRSEMNVSTLELGDSALYLCASSSGYEDYNEQFFGPGTRLTVL.

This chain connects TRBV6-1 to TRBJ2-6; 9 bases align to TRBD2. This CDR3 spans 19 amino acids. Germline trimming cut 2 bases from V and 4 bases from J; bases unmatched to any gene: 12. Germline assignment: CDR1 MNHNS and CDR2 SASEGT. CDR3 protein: CASSESPGTSLPGANVLTF. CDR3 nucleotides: TGTGCCAGCAGTGAATCTCCCGGGACTAGCCTACCCGGGGCCAACGTCCTGACTTTC.

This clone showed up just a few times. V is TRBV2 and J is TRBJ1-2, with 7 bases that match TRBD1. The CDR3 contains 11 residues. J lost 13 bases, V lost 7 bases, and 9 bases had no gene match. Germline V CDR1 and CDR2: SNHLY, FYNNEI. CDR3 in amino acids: CASKAGTASTF. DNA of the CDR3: TGTGCCAGCAAGGCCGGGACAGCGAGCACCTTC.

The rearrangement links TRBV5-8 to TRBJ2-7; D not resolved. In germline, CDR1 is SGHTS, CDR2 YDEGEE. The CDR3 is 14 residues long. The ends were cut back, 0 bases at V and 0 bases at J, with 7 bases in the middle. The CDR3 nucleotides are TGTGCCAGCAGCTTGGCGGCCACCTCCTACGAGCAGTACTTC. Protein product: CASSLAATSYEQYF.

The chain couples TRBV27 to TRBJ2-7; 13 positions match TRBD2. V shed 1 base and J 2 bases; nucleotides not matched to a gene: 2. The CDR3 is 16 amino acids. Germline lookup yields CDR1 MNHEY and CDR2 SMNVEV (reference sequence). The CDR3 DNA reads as TGTGCCAGCAGTTTATTAGGGACTAGCGGGGCCTACGAGCAGTACTTC. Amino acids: CASSLLGTSGAYEQYF.